This passage covers 27 T cell receptor beta chains from one sample sequenced in a study of T cells expressing NK-cell markers. TCRdb reprocessed the 5' RACE reads; each CDR3 protein has one entry and no DNA is given. The table lists some 280,000 distinct CDR3 sequences. What was sequenced was blood T cells: a sorted CD56 or NKG2C T cell subset, CD4+ or CD8+ T cells, or bulk PBMC T cells (not recorded which). All receptors derive from a man between 18 and 29 years old in good health.

This rearrangement joins TRBV12-3 or TRBV12-4 to TRBJ1-5. The CDR3 totals 15 residues. The CDR3 is CASRVRGGMGQPQHF.

This sequence joins TRBV5-4 and TRBJ2-1; the TRBD2 assignment by TCRdb is unverifiable without DNA. This CDR3 is built from 13 residues. Germline CDR1 is SGHNT and CDR2 is YYREEE (reference sequence). The CDR3 loop reads CASSSSTGRATVF.

The chain recombines TRBV20-1 with TRBJ2-5; TCRdb gives TRBD2 as the D gene, but with no DNA this cannot be confirmed. CDR3 length: 17 amino acids. Germline CDR1 and CDR2: DFQATT and SNEGSKA (reference sequence). The CDR3 reads CSARDPSGRASGETQYF.

The chain employs TRBV7-3 and TRBJ2-1; TCRdb reports TRBD2, a call that lacks DNA to check it against. CDR1 SGHTA and CDR2 FQGTGA come from the germline V gene. This CDR3 comprises 17 residues. CDR3 protein: CASSLTAPSGMGGEQFF.

The chain recombines TRBV28 with TRBJ2-7; TCRdb's D call of TRBD1 is untestable without DNA. Germline V CDR1 and CDR2: MDHEN, SYDVKM. This CDR3 has 13 residues. CDR3 residues: CASRTRGSYEQYF.

The rearrangement uses TRBV7-3 and TRBJ2-1; the D call of TRBD2 rests on TCRdb alone, since no DNA is present to check it. Germline assignment: CDR1 SGHTA and CDR2 FQGTGA. The CDR3 extends over 16 amino acids. The CDR3 loop is CASSLGKAGVGNEQFF.

This chain connects TRBV5-5 to TRBJ2-5; the D gene TCRdb calls, TRBD2, cannot be checked with no DNA. The CDR3 consists of 14 residues. Germline CDR1 and CDR2: SGHKS and YYEKEE (reference sequence). CDR3 amino acids: CASSLGPPRETQYF.

V gene TRBV6-1 combines with J gene TRBJ2-3; TCRdb's D gene call, TRBD2, goes unchecked for lack of DNA. CDR1 and CDR2 from the germline V gene are MNHNS and SASEGT. The CDR3 contains 18 residues. This chain's CDR3 is CASRGTSGSGSHTDTQYF.

The V gene is TRBV18, the J gene TRBJ2-7. This CDR3 has 15 amino acids. Germline-derived CDR1 and CDR2 are KGHSH and LQKENI. CDR3 in amino acids: CASSPLPRSSYEQYF.

J is TRBJ2-7 and V is TRBV6-1; TCRdb indicates TRBD1, and absent DNA this call remains unverified. Germline values: CDR1 MNHNS, CDR2 SASEGT. This CDR3 is built from 14 residues. CDR3: CASRRDSLSYEQYF.

V is TRBV30 and J is TRBJ2-3; as DNA is missing, the TRBD1 call by TCRdb cannot be tested. Germline lookup yields CDR1 GTSNPN and CDR2 SVGIG (reference sequence). The CDR3 covers 12 residues. The CDR3 sequence: CAWSLAAGTQYF.

The chain has TRBV20-1 and TRBJ2-7. The CDR3 totals 13 residues. The V gene's germline CDR1 is DFQATT and CDR2 SNEGSKA (reference sequence). The CDR3: CSASGVSFYEQYF.

The CDR3: CASSGIAGLETDTQYF. This sequence joins TRBV5-1 and TRBJ2-3; TCRdb lists TRBD1, though no DNA is available to test this call. Germline assignment: CDR1 SGHRS and CDR2 YFSETQ. This CDR3 region has 16 residues.

The chain links TRBV12-3 or TRBV12-4 to TRBJ2-5; TCRdb lists TRBD1, though no DNA is available to test this call. The length of the CDR3 is 13 residues. The CDR3 spells CASRRGAQETQYF.

The V call is TRBV20-1, the J call TRBJ2-1; TCRdb's assignment of TRBD2 cannot be checked, as there is no DNA. The CDR3 is made up of 15 amino acids. Looked up from germline, CDR1 is DFQATT and CDR2 is SNEGSKA (reference sequence). CDR3 sequence: CSGTSGSGVGNEQFF.

The chain employs TRBV12-3 or TRBV12-4 and TRBJ2-7; TCRdb's assignment of TRBD1 cannot be checked, as there is no DNA. The CDR3 covers 11 residues. CDR3: CASSFRVWQYF.

The chain couples TRBV5-1 to TRBJ2-1; TCRdb outputs TRBD2, but without DNA this stays unchecked. CDR1 is SGHRS, CDR2 YFSETQ, per germline. The CDR3 loop spans 14 amino acids. The CDR3 spells CASSLQPSVAEQFF.

The gene calls are TRBV12-3 or TRBV12-4 and TRBJ2-1. The CDR3 length is 15 residues. CDR3 region: CASRISGNSYNEQFF.

V gene TRBV24-1 combines with J gene TRBJ2-2. The CDR3 totals 16 residues. Germline-derived CDR1 and CDR2 are KGHDR and SFDVKD. The CDR3 spells CATSDFRRQNTGELFF.

The genes are TRBV30 and TRBJ2-7; as DNA is missing, the TRBD2 call by TCRdb cannot be tested. This CDR3 comprises 14 residues. From germline, CDR1 is GTSNPN and CDR2 SVGIG (reference sequence). Here the CDR3 reads CAWHPSGGAYEQYF.

The chain joins TRBV12-3 or TRBV12-4 to TRBJ2-3; TCRdb indicates TRBD2, and absent DNA this call remains unverified. CDR3 size: 18 residues. The CDR3 protein is CASGGTSGINRYTDTQYF.

The V gene is TRBV19, the J gene TRBJ2-1; TCRdb calls TRBD1, which cannot be checked without DNA. This CDR3 has 14 amino acids. Looked up from germline, CDR1 is LNHDA and CDR2 is SQIVND (reference sequence). The CDR3 loop is CASSPPWGSHEQFF. The full variable domain, with the rest looked up from reference TRBV19 and TRBJ2-1, is DGGITQSPKYLFRKEGQNVTLSCEQNLNHDAMYWYRQDPGQGLRLIYYSQIVNDFQKGDIAEGYSVSREKKESFPLTVTSAQKNPTAFYLCASSPPWGSHEQFFGPGTRLTVL.

V and J are TRBV12-3 or TRBV12-4 and TRBJ1-1; TCRdb gives TRBD1 as the D gene, but with no DNA this cannot be confirmed. This CDR3 contains 17 residues. The CDR3 here is CASSPPLGRFESTEAFF.

The V and J genes are TRBV20-1 and TRBJ1-1; TCRdb's D gene call, TRBD1, goes unchecked for lack of DNA. Germline V gene sequence: CDR1 DFQATT, CDR2 SNEGSKA (reference sequence). This CDR3 comprises 14 residues. The CDR3 sequence is CSARAGLPNTEAFF.

The chain's CDR3 is CASSLGGRGNEQFF. V is TRBV7-2 and J is TRBJ2-1; TCRdb's assignment of TRBD1 cannot be checked, as there is no DNA. Looked up from germline, CDR1 is SGHTA and CDR2 is FQGNSA. There are 14 residues in the CDR3.

J is TRBJ2-1 and V is TRBV5-1; TCRdb outputs TRBD2, but without DNA this stays unchecked. Germline lookup yields CDR1 SGHRS and CDR2 YFSETQ. The CDR3 runs to 13 residues. This chain's CDR3 is CASTRTSMNEQFF.

The V and J genes are TRBV9 and TRBJ1-1; the D gene TCRdb calls, TRBD1, cannot be checked with no DNA. The germline V gene has CDR1 SGDLS and CDR2 YYNGEE. The CDR3 covers 15 residues. The CDR3 spells CASSAPGQMDTEAFF. Drawing the rest from reference TRBV9 and TRBJ1-1, the complete variable domain is DSGVTQTPKHLITATGQRVTLRCSPRSGDLSVYWYQQSLDQGLQFLIQYYNGEERAKGNILERFSAQQFPDLHSELNLSSLELGDSALYFCASSAPGQMDTEAFFGQGTRLTVV.